A single sample is the source of the 16 T cell receptor beta chains below, sequenced in a study of tumor-infiltrating lymphocytes in primary liver carcinoma. Co-extracted RNA and DNA came from approximately 20-30 mg of unsorted bulk tissue. The researchers produced TCR beta cDNA from 450 to 600 ng total RNA with a constant-region primer. Three nested multiplex PCR rounds of slightly modified ARM-PCR generated TCR beta libraries. In the first two PCR rounds, TRBV1-TRBV30 forward primers were paired with a C-beta reverse primer, and each round lasted roughly 9 cycles. A single record per CDR3 protein comes from TCRdb applying MiXCR to the multiplex PCR reads. Seen here are about 84,000 distinct CDR3 sequences, 72% observed once, and the top ten hold 15% to 20%. Sequencing was done on a sample of liver tumor tissue from sampling region 1. Subset meaning: tumor region T1, superior pole. The receptors were sampled from a man between 40 and 49 years old with primary liver carcinoma and hepatitis B virus infection.

About this clonotype itself: One end of the junction fails to match germline, which may point to a read error. The chain recombines TRBV12-3 or TRBV12-4 with TRBJ2-5; perhaps TRBD2 as D (6 bases). The CDR3 is 15 residues long. The DNA of the CDR3 is TGTGTCAGCAGTTTGTGGGTGTCAGGAGGGGAGGCCCAGTACTTC. Translating gives CVSSLWVSGGEAQYF.

The rearrangement links TRBV20-1 to TRBJ2-3; tentatively, D is TRBD2 (6 bases). Trimming cost V 3 bases and J 2 bases, with 15 bases left between them. Germline assignment: CDR1 DFQATT and CDR2 SNEGSKA (reference sequence). This CDR3 region has 15 residues. This chain's CDR3 is CSASGDGGDTDTQYF. CDR3 DNA: TGCAGTGCTAGTGGTGACGGGGGTGACACAGATACGCAGTATTTT.

As concerns this clonotype: Since no conserved phenylalanine or tryptophan closes the CDR3, a read error is the likely cause. V is TRBV30 and J is TRBJ2-7, with D maybe TRBD1 (6 bases). Looked up from germline, CDR1 is GTSNPN and CDR2 is SVGIG (reference sequence). The CDR3 is made up of 14 amino acids. This CDR3 reads CPGYIREGAYEQYS. The CDR3 bases are TGTCCTGGGTACATCCGCGAGGGGGCCTACGAGCAGTACTCC.

This clonotype has more than one count but fewer than ten. Just one base apart from a much larger clone, this may be a read error. This chain links TRBV29-1 with TRBJ2-3; TRBD1 matches at 8 bases. CDR1 is SQVTM, CDR2 ANQGSEA, per germline. The CDR3 has 13 amino acids. CDR3 loop: CSVGRGQRDAQYF. The CDR3, as DNA: TGCAGCGTTGGCAGGGGGCAGAGAGATGCGCAGTATTTT.

This clonotype has a count of ten or more. The V call is TRBV6-1, the J call TRBJ2-5; TRBD2 is a possible D gene (5 bases). The CDR3 consists of 15 residues. V lost 1 base, J lost 1 base, and 10 bases lay in between. Germline V gene lookup returns CDR1 MNHNS and CDR2 SASEGT. The CDR3 DNA reads as TGTGCCAGCAGTGAAGACCCGGGATTCCAAGAGACCCAGTACTTC. Amino acids: CASSEDPGFQETQYF.

As to this clonotype: A read error may produce the germline difference seen at one junction end. The chain joins TRBV4-2 to TRBJ2-3; 9 bases are a match to TRBD2. Germline V gives CDR1 LGHNA, CDR2 YNFKEQ. This CDR3 has 16 amino acids. The CDR3 coding sequence is TGTGCCGGCAGCCAAGTAGCGGGAGTAAGTGCAGATACGCAGTATTTT. Protein sequence: CAGSQVAGVSADTQYF.

With regard to this clonotype: The CDR3 does not close with the conserved phenylalanine or tryptophan, likely indicating a read error. No DNA is shown, since the ends of the CDR3 on it are uncertain; the CDR3 is the one TCRdb lists. The V gene is TRBV29-1, the J gene TRBJ2-7; the table's D call of TRBD1 was not tested on the DNA. The CDR3 totals 12 residues, both ends included. Germline loops: CDR1 SQVTM, CDR2 ANQGSEA. The CDR3 here is CSVEGQRYEHYS.

There are many counts of this clonotype. This rearrangement joins TRBV10-1 to TRBJ2-3; D gene ambiguous. The germline V gene encodes CDR1 WNHNN and CDR2 SYGVQD (reference sequence). V was cut by 6 bases and J by 1 base, with 8 bases left in between. The CDR3 contains 13 residues. The CDR3 DNA sequence: TGCGCCAGCAGCGCCTCCCGCACAGATACGCAGTATTTT. Translation gives CASSASRTDTQYF.

This clonotype appeared many times. The chain joins TRBV12-3 or TRBV12-4 to TRBJ2-3; 7 nucleotides line up with TRBD2. There are 12 residues in the CDR3. V shed 5 bases, J shed 10 bases, and the junction held 6 bases outside the gene matches. Written as DNA, the CDR3 is TGTGCCAGCAGTCCGGGAGGCACGGCGCAGTATTTT. It yields the protein CASSPGGTAQYF.

This clonotype was seen once. The rearrangement joins TRBV5-6 to TRBJ2-2; TRBD1 agrees at 7 bases. From germline, CDR1 is SGHDT and CDR2 YYEEEE. The CDR3 extends over 15 amino acids. After removal of 6 bases from V and 7 bases from J, the junction contained 12 bases not matched to a gene. CDR3: CASIRQGQVSGELFF. The CDR3 DNA reads TGTGCCAGCATCCGACAGGGCCAAGTCAGCGGGGAGCTGTTTTTT.

This clonotype was recorded once. Its ends do not fully match the called genes, so a read error is possible. The chain is built from TRBV6-2 or TRBV6-3 and TRBJ2-3, with 8 positions matching TRBD1. Germline CDR1 is MNHEY and CDR2 is SVGEGT. This CDR3 comprises 16 residues. The CDR3 region is CASNYPDRGDPDTQYF. CDR3 in DNA: TGTGCCAGCAATTACCCCGACAGGGGTGACCCAGATACACAGTATTTT.

About this clonotype: Sequence at one end of the junction differs from germline and may be a read error. This chain links TRBV5-4 with TRBJ2-7; D may be TRBD1 or TRBD2 (5 bases each). This CDR3 region has 16 residues. The germline V gene encodes CDR1 SGHNT and CDR2 YYREEE (reference sequence). In DNA, the CDR3 is TGTGCCAGCAGCTTGGCCAGGACACTAAAAGACTACGAGGAGTACTTC. Translated, it gives CASSLARTLKDYEEYF.

In regard to this clonotype: A junction boundary mismatches the germline segment, possibly from a read error. This chain links TRBV12-3 or TRBV12-4 with TRBJ2-1, with D maybe TRBD1 (5 bases). The length of the CDR3 is 14 residues. The CDR3 nucleotides read TGTGCCATCAGTCCCTATCAGGGTATTAATGAACAGTTCTTC. This encodes CAISPYQGINEQFF.

Note on this clonotype: The CDR3 ends on some other residue instead of the conserved phenylalanine or tryptophan, so this is likely a read error. The limits of the CDR3 on the DNA are not certain, so only TCRdb's listed CDR3 is given. The CDR3 loop is CATRPTGGGPETFY. The chain has TRBV10-3 and TRBJ1-1; the table assigns TRBD1, which was not confirmed against the DNA. The CDR3 is 14 amino acids in total, end residues counted. In germline, CDR1 is ENHRY, CDR2 SYGVKD.

Comment on this clonotype: Because it lacks the conserved phenylalanine or tryptophan at the end, this CDR3 is likely a read error. In DNA form, the CDR3 reads TGTGCCAGCACTTTCCCAGCCCCCGGCACCCAGTACTTA. Translated, it gives CASTFPAPGTQYL. The rearrangement links TRBV28 to TRBJ2-5; no clear D. The CDR3 length is 13 residues. Trimming took 7 bases from V and 8 from J, leaving 17 bases between them. CDR1 MDHEN and CDR2 SYDVKM come from the germline V gene.

The rearrangement joins TRBV6-5 to TRBJ2-5, with D unresolved. Germline CDR1 MNHEY, CDR2 SVGAGI. This CDR3 contains 14 residues. Trimming took off 3 bases at V and 3 bases at J, with 11 bases between the two ends. CDR3 sequence: CASSYVGKKETQYF. In DNA form, the CDR3 reads TGTGCCAGCAGTTATGTAGGGAAGAAAGAGACCCAGTACTTC.